Below, 10 T cell receptor beta chains from the same sample are listed, as sequenced in a study of CD8 T cells in ankylosing spondylitis. Antigen specificity for these receptors is unknown. TCRdb used MiXCR to reprocess the 5' RACE reads, holding one entry per CDR3 protein. This table holds 100,000 to 150,000 distinct CDR3 sequences, 15% to 20% found once. Study findings and constraints: Ankylosing spondylitis blood seemed to carry a telltale TCR beta motif made of about 8 highly homologous variants.

Source material: blood, either unsorted or a sorted T cell fraction (not recorded which). The source is a male donor with ankylosing spondylitis.

The chain recombines TRBV13 with TRBJ2-7; 8 bases are shared with TRBD1. Germline V gives CDR1 PRHDT, CDR2 FYEKMQ (reference sequence). Trimming at V came to 4 bases and at J to 3 bases, leaving 5 bases not matched to a gene. This CDR3 comprises 14 residues. The CDR3 spells CASSYPGQDYEQYF. CDR3 nucleotide sequence: TGTGCCAGCAGCTACCCGGGACAGGACTACGAGCAGTACTTC.

This clonotype has a count of ten or more. This chain links TRBV29-1 with TRBJ2-3; D call uncertain. Trimming pared 5 bases from V and 2 bases from J, leaving 5 bases between. Per the germline V gene, CDR1 is SQVTM and CDR2 is ANQGSEA. The CDR3 is made up of 11 amino acids. As DNA, the CDR3 is TGCAGCGTTCGCTCCACAGATACGCAGTATTTT. Encoded protein: CSVRSTDTQYF.

J is TRBJ1-1 and V is TRBV19; D gene uncertain. CDR1 and CDR2 (germline): LNHDA, SQIVND (reference sequence). V gave up 8 bases and J gave up 6 bases, with 10 bases separating them. The CDR3 is 11 amino acids. The CDR3 protein is CASRQDAEAFF. The CDR3 DNA reads as TGTGCCAGTCGGCAGGACGCTGAAGCTTTCTTT.

This sequence joins TRBV7-9 and TRBJ2-1; 7 bases align to TRBD1. There are 13 residues in the CDR3. The ends lost 3 bases at V and 5 bases at J; junction bases unmatched: 1. The V gene's germline CDR1 is SEHNR and CDR2 FQNEAQ (reference sequence). CDR3 sequence: CASSLGTDNEQFF. The CDR3 DNA follows: TGTGCCAGCAGCTTGGGGACAGACAATGAGCAGTTCTTC.

This clonotype was recorded many times. The chain uses TRBV2 and TRBJ1-5; D gene unclear. Germline V gene lookup returns CDR1 SNHLY and CDR2 FYNNEI. This CDR3 spans 12 amino acids. Trimming pared 7 bases from V and 3 bases from J, leaving 7 bases between. The CDR3 DNA reads as TGTGCCAGCACGGTAGACAATCAGCCCCAGCATTTT. As protein: CASTVDNQPQHF.

The gene calls are TRBV7-7 and TRBJ2-1; 8 bases fit TRBD2. The CDR3 totals 13 residues. Germline values: CDR1 SSHAT, CDR2 FNYEAQ (reference sequence). Germline trimming cut 5 bases from V and 6 bases from J; bases unmatched to any gene: 3. CDR3 amino acids: CASSRSGSNEQFF. As DNA, the CDR3 is TGTGCCAGCAGCCGCAGCGGGAGCAATGAGCAGTTCTTC.

The CDR3 DNA is TGCGCCAGCAGCTTTACGTGGGAGGGCCAAGATACGCAGTATTTT. Protein product: CASSFTWEGQDTQYF. The rearrangement uses TRBV5-1 and TRBJ2-3, with 7 nucleotides matching TRBD2. CDR3 length: 15 residues. The trim removed 2 bases at V and 5 bases at J, leaving 8 bases unmatched. The germline gives CDR1 SGHRS, CDR2 YFSETQ.

The chain combines TRBV4-3 with TRBJ2-2; D gene unclear. Germline V gene lookup returns CDR1 LGHNA and CDR2 YSLEER. The CDR3 is made up of 16 amino acids. Between the trimmed V and J ends, which lost 0 bases and 4 bases, there was a span of 12 bases. Here the CDR3 DNA reads TGCGCCAGCAGCCAAGAGGCTCCCCCACTCACCGGGGAGCTGTTTTTT. Amino acids: CASSQEAPPLTGELFF.

The chain has TRBV20-1 and TRBJ2-7; no definite D call. Trimming left V 5 bases short and J 3 bases short, with 14 bases between. There are 13 residues in the CDR3. Germline V CDR1 and CDR2: DFQATT, SNEGSKA (reference sequence). CDR3 loop: CSAGTKGIYEQYF. The CDR3 bases are TGCAGTGCTGGCACGAAGGGAATCTACGAGCAGTACTTC.

The chain carries TRBV12-5 and TRBJ2-3; 7 positions match TRBD1. This CDR3 region has 15 residues. Germline V gene data show CDR1 as LGHNT and CDR2 as FRNRAP. V dropped 1 base and J dropped 4; count of bases not matched to a gene: 5. The CDR3 is CASGLGQGAADTQYF. For the CDR3, the DNA is TGTGCTAGTGGTTTGGGACAGGGAGCGGCAGATACGCAGTATTTT.